The source of this T cell receptor (beta chain) is a study of siplizumab effects on memory and regulatory T cells. Points from the study as a whole: Unstimulated subsets contained matches for only a minor fraction of alloreactive clones. Proliferating siplizumab-cultured Tregs lacked confirmed suppressive function.

Concerning this clone: What it binds is unknown. Other DNA sequences in this sample translate to the same CDR3.

This CDR3 has 14 residues. Germline V CDR1 and CDR2: MNHEY, SMNVEV (reference sequence). V lost 5 bases and J 4 bases, leaving 14 bases between the germline ends. Clones were read by immunoSEQ multiplex PCR, and TCRdb kept only the in-frame ones, dropping some. In the table there are approximately 68,000 clones, roughly 89% of which are singletons. This rearrangement joins TRBV27 to TRBJ1-2; the D is unclear. What was sequenced was CD8+ T cells sorted from blood. This sequence originates from a human donor in good health. The CDR3 spells CASSLGGQTYGYTF. In nucleotides, the CDR3 is TGTGCCAGCAGTCTAGGCGGGCAGACCTATGGCTACACCTTC.